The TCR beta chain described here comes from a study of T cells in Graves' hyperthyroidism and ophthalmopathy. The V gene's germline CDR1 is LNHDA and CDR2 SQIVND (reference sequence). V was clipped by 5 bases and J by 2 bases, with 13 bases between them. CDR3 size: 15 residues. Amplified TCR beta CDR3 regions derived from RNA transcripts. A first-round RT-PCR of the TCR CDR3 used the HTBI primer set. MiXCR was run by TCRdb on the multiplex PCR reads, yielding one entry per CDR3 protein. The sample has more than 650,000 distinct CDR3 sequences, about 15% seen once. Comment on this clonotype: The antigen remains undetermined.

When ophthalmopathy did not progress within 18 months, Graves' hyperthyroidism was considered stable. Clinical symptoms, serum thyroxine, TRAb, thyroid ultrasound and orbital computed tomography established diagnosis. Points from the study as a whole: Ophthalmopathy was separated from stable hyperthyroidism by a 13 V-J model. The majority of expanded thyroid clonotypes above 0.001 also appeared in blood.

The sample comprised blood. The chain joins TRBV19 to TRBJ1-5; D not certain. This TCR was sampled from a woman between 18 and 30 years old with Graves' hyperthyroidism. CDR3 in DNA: TGTGCCAGTAGTCCCGGTGGCTGGGGCAATCAGCCCCAGCATTTT. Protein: CASSPGGWGNQPQHF.